The 25 T cell receptor beta chains reported below all come from one sample, sequenced in a study of T cells in women clearing cervical HPV infection. The repertoire was sequenced with immunoSEQ multiplex PCR; TCRdb's copy has only in-frame clones and lacks some. This sample's clone table lists approximately 39,000 clones. The sequenced sample consisted of blood buffy coat. The receptor source for this set is a woman aged 18 to 75 with a cervical HPV16 infection that either progressed to CIN3+ or cleared (not recorded which).

CDR3 DNA (partial): TGTGCCAGCAGCCCCTGGGACAGCGGGGGTAATGAAAAA. It encodes CASSPWDSGGNEK. From start to end, the CDR3 is CASSPWDSGGNEKLFF. The J gene is TRBJ1-4, the V gene TRBV7-6; 7 bases match TRBD1. The CDR3 is cut off 3 residues early in the read; its end comes from the germline J gene. Trimming at V came to 5 bases and at J to 4 bases, leaving 10 bases not matched to a gene. The CDR3 spans 16 residues. Looked up from germline, CDR1 is SGHVS and CDR2 is FNYEAQ.

As concerns this clone: The observed sequence ends 3 residues before the CDR3 terminus, with the missing tail filled in from the germline J gene. The chain links TRBV12-3 or TRBV12-4 to TRBJ1-5, with a weak D call TRBD1 (5 bases). The CDR3 has 13 residues. V was pared by 6 bases and J by 5 bases, with 11 bases between. Partial CDR3 DNA: TGTGCCAGCAGCCTGACAGAGGATCAGCCC. This gives the protein CASSLTEDQP. From start to end, the CDR3 is CASSLTEDQPQHF.

Concerning this clone: The read ends 3 residues before the CDR3 terminus; that terminus is restored from the germline J gene. This chain connects TRBV19 to TRBJ1-4; TRBD1 aligns across 8 bases. The CDR3 totals 18 residues. Losses at the gene ends were 10 bases for V and 0 bases for J; bases not matched to a gene: 16. Germline CDR1 reads LNHDA; CDR2 reads SQIVND (reference sequence). The CDR3 DNA, read in part, is TGTGCCACTAAACCCTCGACAGGGGAGATTGCAACTAATGAAAAA. Its protein product is CATKPSTGEIATNEK. The full CDR3 protein is CATKPSTGEIATNEKLFF.

About this clone: The read terminates 3 residues before the CDR3 end, so the remaining end is supplied by the germline J gene. V usage is TRBV7-6 and J usage is TRBJ2-2; no clear D gene. V was pared by 0 bases and J by 4 bases, with 12 bases between. From germline, CDR1 is SGHVS and CDR2 FNYEAQ. This CDR3 has 16 residues. CDR3 sequence: CASSLASRVPTGELFF. The sequenced part of the CDR3 DNA is TGTGCCAGCAGCTTAGCCTCCCGTGTCCCCACCGGGGAG.

As to this clone: The CDR3 is cut off 3 residues early in the read; its end comes from the germline J gene. The V call is TRBV5-6, the J call TRBJ2-3, with D unresolved. CDR3 length: 14 residues. Per the germline V gene, CDR1 is SGHDT and CDR2 is YYEEEE. CDR3 DNA, as far as it was read: TGTGCCAGCAGCCAGACCACGGGTCAAGAGACG. Residues: CASSQTTGQET. The full CDR3 protein reads CASSQTTGQETQYF. The full variable domain, with the rest looked up from reference TRBV5-6 and TRBJ2-3, is DAGVTQSPTHLIKTRGQQVTLRCSPKSGHDTVSWYQQALGQGPQFIFQYYEEEERQRGNFPDRFSGHQFPNYSSELNVNALLLGDSALYLCASSQTTGQETQYFGPGTRLTVL.

A note on this clone: The read halts 3 residues ahead of the CDR3 end, with the missing end drawn from the germline J gene. The chain combines TRBV20-1 with TRBJ1-1, with TRBD1 matching 8 bases. Germline trimming cut 8 bases from V and 1 base from J; bases unmatched to any gene: 3. This CDR3 has 12 amino acids. Germline values: CDR1 DFQATT, CDR2 SNEGSKA (reference sequence). The part of the CDR3 DNA that was read is TGCAGTCCTGGACAGGGGAACACTGAA. Translating gives CSPGQGNTE. The whole CDR3 protein reads CSPGQGNTEAFF.

A remark on this clone: With the read ending 3 residues before the CDR3 end, the germline J gene is used to fill in that end. V gene TRBV6-1 combines with J gene TRBJ2-7; 7 nucleotides align to TRBD1. The CDR3 contains 14 residues. Germline assignment: CDR1 MNHNS and CDR2 SASEGT. V was pared by 1 base and J by 0 bases, with 0 bases of the junction left unmatched. The CDR3: CASSEGTGSYEQYF. CDR3 bases read: TGTGCCAGCAGTGAAGGGACAGGCTCCTACGAG.

To note about this clone: The read terminates 3 residues ahead of where the CDR3 ends, so the germline J gene completes it. V and J are TRBV7-2 and TRBJ2-3; D is unclear. The CDR3 length is 12 residues. Trimming cost V 3 bases and J 4 bases, with 5 bases left between them. Germline V CDR1 and CDR2: SGHTA, FQGNSA. The part of the CDR3 DNA that was read is TGTGCCAGCAGCTTCCCGGCAGATACG. Translating gives CASSFPADT. In full, the CDR3 is CASSFPADTQYF.

A remark on this clone: Coverage ceases 3 residues before the CDR3 finishes, and the germline J gene fills in the end. The gene calls are TRBV7-8 and TRBJ1-4, with D perhaps TRBD1 (5 bases). The CDR3 extends over 15 amino acids. Germline V gene sequence: CDR1 SGHVS, CDR2 FQNEAQ. Incomplete CDR3 DNA: TGTGCCAGCAGCCCTACAACAGGCCATAATTCACCA. Protein: CASSPTTGHNSP. The full CDR3 sequence reads CASSPTTGHNSPLFF. The full variable domain, with the rest looked up from reference TRBV7-8 and TRBJ1-4, is GAGVSQSPRYKVAKRGQDVALRCDPISGHVSLFWYQQALGQGPEFLTYFQNEAQLDKSGLPSDRFFAERPEGSVSTLKIQRTQQEDSAVYLCASSPTTGHNSPLFFGSGTQLSVL.

As for this clone: The CDR3 is cut off 3 residues early in the read; its end comes from the germline J gene. The chain joins TRBV18 to TRBJ1-2, with TRBD1 matching over 9 bases. The germline CDR1 and CDR2 sequences are KGHSH and LQKENI. This CDR3 has 13 residues. The part of the CDR3 DNA that was read is TGTGCCAGCGGGGACAGGGCTTCCTACGAC. Protein product: CASGDRASYD. The CDR3 as a whole reads CASGDRASYDYTF. Variable domain in full (rest from reference TRBV18 and TRBJ1-2): NAGVMQNPRHLVRRRGQEARLRCSPMKGHSHVYWYRQLPEEGLKFMVYLQKENIIDESGMPKERFSAEFPKEGPSILRIQQVVRGDSAAYFCASGDRASYDYTFGSGTRLTVV.

Note on this clone: The read ends 3 residues before the CDR3 terminus; that terminus is restored from the germline J gene. The chain joins TRBV4-2 to TRBJ2-3; the match to TRBD2 covers 13 bases. CDR1 is LGHNA, CDR2 YNFKEQ, per germline. V was clipped by 0 bases and J by 4 bases; unmatched bases: 4. CDR3 length equals 17 residues. The CDR3 sequence: CASSQELAGGPADTQYF. The covered CDR3 bases are TGTGCCAGCAGCCAAGAACTAGCGGGGGGGCCGGCAGATACG.

A note on this clone: Read data end 3 residues before the CDR3 end; the end is taken from the germline J gene. This chain links TRBV11-2 with TRBJ1-4; D is possibly TRBD1 (5 bases). Germline V CDR1 and CDR2: SGHAT, FQNNGV. The CDR3 runs 12 residues. This CDR3 is CASSAQGVTLFF. The sequenced part of the CDR3 DNA is TGTGCCAGCAGCGCCCAAGGGGTCACA. The full variable domain, its missing parts supplied by reference TRBV11-2 and TRBJ1-4, is EAGVAQSPRYKIIEKRQSVAFWCNPISGHATLYWYQQILGQGPKLLIQFQNNGVVDDSQLPKDRFSAERLKGVDSTLKIQPAKLEDSAVYLCASSAQGVTLFFGSGTQLSVL.

As to this clone: The read terminates 3 residues before the CDR3 end, so the remaining end is supplied by the germline J gene. The chain carries TRBV6-1 and TRBJ2-3; no clear D gene. From germline, CDR1 is MNHNS and CDR2 SASEGT. This CDR3 has 14 residues. The CDR3 region is CASSDRRPEETQYF. Partial CDR3 DNA: TGTGCCAGCAGTGATAGGCGGCCAGAAGAGACG.

In terms of frequency, this clone is medium-sized. The missing CDR3 end, 3 residues past where the read stops, is filled in from the germline J gene. This sequence joins TRBV20-1 and TRBJ2-7, with 8 bases identical to TRBD1. CDR1 and CDR2 (germline): DFQATT, SNEGSKA (reference sequence). Trimming cost V 3 bases and J 5 bases; bases outside gene matches: 21. This CDR3 region has 18 residues. The sequenced part of the CDR3 DNA is TGCAGTGCTAGGTCTCAGGACAGGGTAGGGAAGATAGTAGACGAG. The encoded protein is CSARSQDRVGKIVDE. The full CDR3 protein reads CSARSQDRVGKIVDEQYF.

As concerns this clone: The CDR3 is cut off 3 residues early in the read; its end comes from the germline J gene. The chain couples TRBV7-2 to TRBJ2-3, with D hard to call. Deletions cut 6 bases from V and 4 bases from J, with 8 bases between. Germline V CDR1 and CDR2: SGHTA, FQGNSA. This CDR3 is 12 amino acids long. The CDR3 is CASRLDADTQYF. The part of the CDR3 DNA that was read is TGTGCCAGCAGGCTAGACGCAGATACG.

Worth noting for this clone: The sequenced fragment ends 3 residues before the CDR3 boundary, so the rest is inferred from the germline J gene. The chain couples TRBV6-2 or TRBV6-3 to TRBJ1-5; D call uncertain. The germline V gene encodes CDR1 MNHEY and CDR2 SVGEGT. The CDR3 totals 16 residues. Trimming took 2 bases from V and 0 from J, leaving 11 bases between them. The CDR3 DNA, read in part, is TGTGCCAGCAGTTACGCGGCCCTTTATAGCAATCAGCCC. It yields the protein CASSYAALYSNQP. The whole CDR3 sequence is CASSYAALYSNQPQHF.

A remark on this clone: The CDR3 end is not reached by the read, which stops 3 residues before it; the germline J gene fills it in. The chain combines TRBV4-1 with TRBJ2-7; D not certain. CDR3 length: 13 residues. Looked up from germline, CDR1 is MGHRA and CDR2 is YSYEKL. V gave up 3 bases and J gave up 0 bases, with 6 bases separating them. The CDR3 is CASSQSSSYEQYF. The CDR3 bases that were read are TGCGCCAGCAGCCAGTCTAGCTCCTACGAG.

The chain's CDR3 is CASRKFTSGGDEQFF. The CDR3 DNA, read in part, is TGTGCCAGCAGGAAATTTACTAGCGGGGGGGATGAG. The gene calls are TRBV2 and TRBJ2-1, with 13 positions matching TRBD2. The sequence runs out 3 residues before the end of the CDR3; the remainder is reconstructed from the germline J gene. CDR3 length equals 15 residues. With 6 bases clipped from V and 8 bases from J, the junction kept 7 bases outside the gene matches. Germline V gene lookup returns CDR1 SNHLY and CDR2 FYNNEI.

The CDR3 spells CASSEFVTSGSYEQYF. The covered CDR3 bases are TGTGCCAGCAGTGAATTCGTGACTAGCGGCTCCTACGAG. The chain couples TRBV2 to TRBJ2-7; 9 bases are shared with TRBD2. Read data end 3 residues before the CDR3 end; the end is taken from the germline J gene. V shed 2 bases, J shed 0 bases, and the junction held 5 bases outside the gene matches. This CDR3 is 16 amino acids long. The germline V gene has CDR1 SNHLY and CDR2 FYNNEI.

A word on this clone: Sequencing ends 3 residues short of the CDR3 end; the germline J gene provides the rest. This chain uses TRBV19 with TRBJ2-1; no firm D call. The CDR3 extends over 15 amino acids. V shed 4 bases and J shed 5 bases, with 15 bases lying between them. CDR1 is LNHDA, CDR2 SQIVND, per germline (reference sequence). This CDR3 is CASSTWSDLHNEQFF. The sequenced part of the CDR3 DNA is TGTGCCAGTAGTACCTGGAGCGATCTTCACAATGAG.

Regarding this clone: From the germline J gene comes the end of the CDR3, since the read stops 3 residues before it. This chain links TRBV13 with TRBJ2-5; TRBD1 aligns across 8 bases. The V gene end was trimmed by 1 base and the J gene end by 3 bases; junction bases not matched to a gene: 7. Germline V gene lookup returns CDR1 PRHDT and CDR2 FYEKMQ (reference sequence). The CDR3 has 16 residues. The CDR3 region is CASSLEGTGTEETQYF. The part of the CDR3 DNA that was read is TGTGCCAGCAGCTTAGAGGGGACAGGAACTGAAGAGACC.

Points on this clone: With the read ending 3 residues before the CDR3 end, the germline J gene is used to fill in that end. The chain joins TRBV20-1 to TRBJ2-3, with 7 nucleotides matching TRBD2. The CDR3 is 17 amino acids. J lost 6 bases, V lost 6 bases, and 21 bases had no gene match. Germline assignment: CDR1 DFQATT and CDR2 SNEGSKA (reference sequence). CDR3 in amino acids: CSARAMAAGEYRDTQYF. CDR3 DNA (partial): TGCAGTGCGCGAGCGATGGCGGCGGGGGAGTATCGGGATACG.

Regarding this clone: The read falls 3 residues short of the CDR3 end, and the missing part is taken from the germline J gene. The chain carries TRBV13 and TRBJ1-6; 11 nucleotides align to TRBD1. Trimming took 4 bases from V and 12 from J; bases not matched to a gene: 5. CDR1 is PRHDT, CDR2 FYEKMQ, per germline (reference sequence). This CDR3 comprises 14 residues. Incomplete CDR3 DNA: TGTGCCAGCAGCTGGGGACAGGGGGGAGGACCC. Its translation is CASSWGQGGGP. The CDR3, in full, reads CASSWGQGGGPLHF.

For this clone: The DNA ends 3 residues before the CDR3 does, and the rest of the CDR3 is filled in from the germline J gene. This chain joins TRBV15 and TRBJ2-3; 8 bases align to TRBD2. Germline CDR1 reads LNHNV; CDR2 reads YYDKDF (reference sequence). V dropped 0 bases and J dropped 4; count of bases not matched to a gene: 6. The CDR3 runs to 16 residues. CDR3 protein: CATSRDAGGPPDTQYF. The CDR3 DNA, read in part, is TGTGCCACCAGCAGAGATGCGGGGGGCCCCCCAGATACG. Supplemented by reference TRBV15 and TRBJ2-3, the full variable domain reads DAMVIQNPRYQVTQFGKPVTLSCSQTLNHNVMYWYQQKSSQAPKLLFHYYDKDFNNEADTPDNFQSRRPNTSFCFLDIRSPGLGDTAMYLCATSRDAGGPPDTQYFGPGTRLTVL.

CDR3 DNA (partial): TGTGCCAGCAGCCTGATTGCGCAGGGGGCTCACACCGGGGAG. This gives the protein CASSLIAQGAHTGE. The full CDR3 reads CASSLIAQGAHTGELFF. The V gene is TRBV28, the J gene TRBJ2-2; the match to TRBD1 covers 8 bases. The observed sequence ends 3 residues before the CDR3 terminus, with the missing tail filled in from the germline J gene. Germline CDR1 MDHEN, CDR2 SYDVKM. The CDR3 is 17 residues long. The V gene end was trimmed by 6 bases and the J gene end by 3 bases; junction bases not matched to a gene: 12.